Below are 29 T cell receptor beta chains sequenced from a single sample in a study of OX40 agonist ivuxolimab in advanced cancers. Some clones are missing from TCRdb's copy, which holds only in-frame ones; the method was immunoSEQ multiplex PCR. The sample records some 70,000 clones, approximately 90% being singletons. Sequences were derived from CD4+ or CD8+ T cells sorted from blood, sampled in a trial of the OX40 agonist ivuxolimab. The source of these receptors is an adult with an advanced solid tumor such as melanoma, head and neck, liver or kidney cancer.

This chain uses TRBV2 with TRBJ2-1; D perhaps matches TRBD1 (6 bases). The V gene lost 7 bases and the J gene lost 9 bases, with 13 bases spanning the gap. The CDR3 loop spans 12 amino acids. Per the germline V gene, CDR1 is SNHLY and CDR2 is FYNNEI. The DNA for the CDR3 is TGTGCCAGCACCTCGGACAGTCCTGAGCAGTTCTTC. This sequence encodes CASTSDSPEQFF.

The chain's CDR3 is CASCHPTGSTEAFF. Here the CDR3 DNA reads TGTGCCAGCTGTCATCCCACGGGAAGCACTGAAGCTTTCTTT. This rearrangement joins TRBV27 to TRBJ1-1; D is unresolved. Germline V gene data show CDR1 as MNHEY and CDR2 as SMNVEV (reference sequence). The ends were cut back, 8 bases at V and 4 bases at J, with 17 bases in the middle. The CDR3 extends over 14 amino acids.

The V call is TRBV6-5, the J call TRBJ1-1, with 8 nucleotides matching TRBD1. Trimming at V came to 0 bases and at J to 7 bases, leaving 7 bases not matched to a gene. The CDR3 consists of 15 residues. The germline V gene has CDR1 MNHEY and CDR2 SVGAGI. CDR3 sequence: CASSYSYGQGYEAFF. DNA for the CDR3: TGTGCCAGCAGTTACTCGTATGGACAGGGTTATGAAGCTTTCTTT.

The rearrangement joins TRBV7-9 to TRBJ2-3, with a tentative D call TRBD2 (5 bases). This CDR3 has 17 amino acids. The germline gives CDR1 SEHNR, CDR2 FQNEAQ (reference sequence). V gave up 3 bases and J gave up 3 bases, with 19 bases separating them. The CDR3 DNA reads TGTGCCAGCAGCTTGTCAGGTGGTGGGAGTGGGACAGATACGCAGTATTTT. It is translated as CASSLSGGGSGTDTQYF.

This sequence joins TRBV2 and TRBJ2-1, with TRBD2 identical over 11 bases. Germline CDR1 SNHLY, CDR2 FYNNEI. This CDR3 contains 15 residues. Germline trimming cut 6 bases from V and 8 bases from J; bases unmatched to any gene: 9. CDR3 sequence: CASRQLAGGGHEQFF. CDR3 DNA sequence: TGTGCCAGCAGGCAGCTAGCGGGGGGCGGACATGAGCAGTTCTTC.

The V call is TRBV6-5, the J call TRBJ1-3; D remains unclear. There are 14 residues in the CDR3. V was shortened by 0 bases and J by 2 bases, with 5 bases between the two germline ends. In germline, CDR1 is MNHEY, CDR2 SVGAGI. CDR3 DNA: TGTGCCAGCAGTTACTCCCAAGCTGGAAACACCATATATTTT. It specifies CASSYSQAGNTIYF.

This rearrangement joins TRBV5-4 to TRBJ2-3; 7 bases are shared with TRBD2. The germline gives CDR1 SGHNT, CDR2 YYREEE (reference sequence). The ends lost 6 bases at V and 7 bases at J; junction bases unmatched: 17. This CDR3 is 16 amino acids long. The CDR3 sequence: CASIPSTLADPNTQYF. The CDR3 DNA sequence: TGTGCCAGCATCCCAAGTACCCTAGCGGACCCCAATACGCAGTATTTT.

The rearrangement uses TRBV18 and TRBJ2-3; D is undetermined. This CDR3 is 13 amino acids long. Germline V gene data show CDR1 as KGHSH and CDR2 as LQKENI. V lost 0 bases to trimming and J lost 4 bases, with 5 bases between them. The CDR3 spells CASSPPGSDTQYF. CDR3 bases: TGTGCCAGCTCACCACCGGGCTCAGATACGCAGTATTTT.

This clone was picked up a small number of times. The CDR3: CASSPQGGGYEQYF. CDR3 DNA: TGTGCCAGCAGCCCACAGGGGGGGGGCTACGAGCAGTACTTC. The gene calls are TRBV7-6 and TRBJ2-7, with a tentative D call TRBD1 (8 bases). Looked up from germline, CDR1 is SGHVS and CDR2 is FNYEAQ. V was pared by 5 bases and J by 3 bases, with 14 bases between. The CDR3 spans 14 residues.

The chain joins TRBV18 to TRBJ2-3; D uncertain. V was pared by 2 bases and J by 0 bases, with 9 bases between. The CDR3 is made up of 15 amino acids. The germline CDR1 and CDR2 sequences are KGHSH and LQKENI. The DNA of the CDR3 is TGTGCCAGCTCACCATCTGGGGAAAGCACAGATACGCAGTATTTT. Its protein is CASSPSGESTDTQYF. The complete variable domain, with remaining parts taken from reference TRBV18 and TRBJ2-3, reads NAGVMQNPRHLVRRRGQEARLRCSPMKGHSHVYWYRQLPEEGLKFMVYLQKENIIDESGMPKERFSAEFPKEGPSILRIQQVVRGDSAAYFCASSPSGESTDTQYFGPGTRLTVL.

The rearrangement links TRBV5-1 to TRBJ2-7, with D unresolved. Germline V gene sequence: CDR1 SGHRS, CDR2 YFSETQ. CDR3 length equals 14 residues. Trimming stripped 6 bases from V and 0 bases from J, with 13 bases between. This CDR3 reads CASKESAVSYEQYF. CDR3 nucleotide sequence: TGCGCCAGCAAAGAGTCGGCCGTCTCCTACGAGCAGTACTTC.

This rearrangement joins TRBV6-1 to TRBJ1-1; possible D gene TRBD1, 6 bases. This CDR3 region has 15 residues. The germline V and J ends were trimmed by 8 bases and 4 bases, with 20 bases remaining between them. Germline V lookup: CDR1 MNHNS, CDR2 SASEGT. The CDR3 DNA sequence: TGTGCCAGCTCTCTGCTGCCAGGGGAAGGCACTGAAGCTTTCTTT. This codes for CASSLLPGEGTEAFF.

CDR3 DNA: TGTGCCAGCTCGTCATCAGGGATACCGAGTTCACCCCTCCACTTT. This codes for CASSSSGIPSSPLHF. The J gene is TRBJ1-6, the V gene TRBV18; a possible D gene is TRBD1 (5 bases). This CDR3 region has 15 residues. V was clipped by 6 bases and J by 9 bases, with 18 bases between them. CDR1 and CDR2 from the germline V gene are KGHSH and LQKENI.

The chain has TRBV5-4 and TRBJ2-1; D might be TRBD2 (5 bases). Germline loops: CDR1 SGHNT, CDR2 YYREEE (reference sequence). Between the trimmed V and J ends, which lost 0 bases and 5 bases, there was a span of 9 bases. This CDR3 has 14 amino acids. The CDR3 sequence: CASSLVSADNEQFF. Here the CDR3 DNA reads TGTGCCAGCAGCTTGGTTAGCGCAGACAATGAGCAGTTCTTC.

The CDR3 sequence: CASSLRGTGVGEQYF. The CDR3 region has the DNA TGTGCCAGCAGCTTAAGGGGGACAGGGGTTGGAGAGCAGTACTTC. This chain uses TRBV7-3 with TRBJ2-7, with TRBD1 matching over 10 bases. V shed 1 base, J shed 7 bases, and the junction held 7 bases outside the gene matches. Per germline, CDR1 SGHTA and CDR2 FQGTGA. CDR3 length equals 15 residues.

Note on this clone: Distinct nucleotide sequences in the sample also encode this CDR3. The chain is built from TRBV6-1 and TRBJ1-1, with TRBD1 identical over 8 bases. Trimming took 6 bases from V and 5 from J; bases not matched to a gene: 8. The CDR3 is 14 residues long. The germline CDR1 and CDR2 sequences are MNHNS and SASEGT. CDR3 in amino acids: CASSLDRGGTEAFF. CDR3 coding DNA: TGTGCCAGCAGCCTAGACAGGGGAGGTACTGAAGCTTTCTTT.

The chain links TRBV28 to TRBJ2-7; tentatively, D is TRBD2 (6 bases). CDR3 length: 14 residues. Germline lookup yields CDR1 MDHEN and CDR2 SYDVKM. Trimming removed 5 bases from V and 3 bases from J, with 14 bases in between. CDR3 DNA sequence: TGTGCCAGCAGTACCCCGGGACTTTTCTACGAGCAGTACTTC. This gives the protein CASSTPGLFYEQYF.

The chain links TRBV11-2 to TRBJ1-1; the D gene is possibly TRBD1 (5 bases). V was trimmed by 5 bases and J by 2 bases, leaving 18 bases between them. The CDR3 runs 16 residues. CDR1 is SGHAT, CDR2 FQNNGV, per germline. CDR3 residues: CASSPRGSIFNTEAFF. DNA of the CDR3: TGTGCCAGCAGCCCAAGGGGCTCTATATTTAACACTGAAGCTTTCTTT.

The chain uses TRBV2 and TRBJ1-1; D not resolved. Trimming stripped 7 bases from V and 7 bases from J, with 19 bases between. The germline V gene has CDR1 SNHLY and CDR2 FYNNEI. This CDR3 is 14 amino acids long. The DNA for the CDR3 is TGTGCCAGCACCGACCGTCAAATCACGGGTGAAGCTTTCTTT. Translated, it gives CASTDRQITGEAFF.

The genes are TRBV7-9 and TRBJ1-1; D not certain. The germline V gene encodes CDR1 SEHNR and CDR2 FQNEAQ (reference sequence). There are 15 residues in the CDR3. With 1 base removed from V and 0 bases from J, the gap between germline ends came to 9 bases. The CDR3 protein is CASSLVLTMNTEAFF. The CDR3 DNA follows: TGTGCCAGCAGCTTAGTCCTCACGATGAACACTGAAGCTTTCTTT.

The count of this clone is one. This chain connects TRBV5-4 to TRBJ2-7; 10 bases fit TRBD2. Germline trimming cut 2 bases from V and 0 bases from J; bases unmatched to any gene: 5. The germline gives CDR1 SGHNT, CDR2 YYREEE (reference sequence). The CDR3 has 16 amino acids. The CDR3 protein is CASSFLAGGSSYEQYF. DNA of the CDR3: TGTGCCAGCAGCTTTTTAGCGGGGGGAAGCTCCTACGAGCAGTACTTC.

The CDR3 sequence is CASSRGGAGDTQYF. Here the CDR3 DNA reads TGTGCCAGCAGCCGGGGGGGCGCGGGAGATACGCAGTATTTT. The rearrangement uses TRBV7-3 and TRBJ2-3; 8 positions match TRBD2. Germline lookup yields CDR1 SGHTA and CDR2 FQGTGA. The CDR3 has 14 amino acids. Losses at the gene ends were 5 bases for V and 5 bases for J; bases not matched to a gene: 6.

The chain combines TRBV19 with TRBJ2-5; D is uncertain. Germline V gene lookup returns CDR1 LNHDA and CDR2 SQIVND (reference sequence). Trimming stripped 4 bases from V and 4 bases from J, with 16 bases between. The CDR3 has 15 residues. In nucleotides, the CDR3 is TGTGCCAGTAGTAATAGGCCGGCCCCAGGAGAGACCCAGTACTTC. This encodes CASSNRPAPGETQYF.

This chain uses TRBV11-3 with TRBJ2-3; D gene ambiguous. Germline values: CDR1 SGHNT, CDR2 YENEEA. CDR3 length: 14 amino acids. With 2 bases removed from V and 6 bases from J, the gap between germline ends came to 12 bases. CDR3 protein: CASSLTNSLDTQYF. Here the CDR3 DNA reads TGTGCCAGCAGCTTAACCAACTCATTGGATACGCAGTATTTT.

This chain links TRBV7-2 with TRBJ2-3; D not resolved. Trimming left V 2 bases short and J 1 base short, with 10 bases between. There are 15 residues in the CDR3. Per germline, CDR1 SGHTA and CDR2 FQGNSA. CDR3: CASSLIIEGTDTQYF. In DNA form, the CDR3 reads TGTGCCAGCAGCTTAATAATAGAGGGCACAGATACGCAGTATTTT.

J is TRBJ2-4 and V is TRBV11-2, with a weak D call TRBD2 (6 bases). Germline V gene sequence: CDR1 SGHAT, CDR2 FQNNGV. This CDR3 is 15 amino acids long. The V gene lost 0 bases and the J gene lost 8 bases, with 14 bases spanning the gap. The CDR3 bases are TGTGCCAGCAGCTTAGAGTTAGCCGGGAGACACATTCAGTACTTC. It encodes CASSLELAGRHIQYF.

The chain is built from TRBV5-4 and TRBJ1-1, with 7 bases matching TRBD1. V lost 3 bases, J lost 0 bases, and 8 bases stayed unmatched. CDR1 is SGHNT, CDR2 YYREEE, per germline (reference sequence). The CDR3 has 16 residues. The CDR3 nucleotides read TGTGCCAGCAGCTCGGATAAAGACAGGGTGAACACTGAAGCTTTCTTT. This gives the protein CASSSDKDRVNTEAFF. The whole variable domain, filled in from reference TRBV5-4 and TRBJ1-1, reads ETGVTQSPTHLIKTRGQQVTLRCSSQSGHNTVSWYQQALGQGPQFIFQYYREEENGRGNFPPRFSGLQFPNYSSELNVNALELDDSALYLCASSSDKDRVNTEAFFGQGTRLTVV.

This clone came up a few times. The chain carries TRBV7-2 and TRBJ1-2; no definite D call. Trimming left V 1 base short and J 2 bases short, with 11 bases between. Germline V gene sequence: CDR1 SGHTA, CDR2 FQGNSA. The CDR3 is 15 residues long. CDR3: CASSLVAGANYGYTF. The CDR3 nucleotides read TGTGCCAGCAGCTTAGTGGCAGGAGCAAACTATGGCTACACCTTC. The full variable domain, completed using reference TRBV7-2 and TRBJ1-2, is GAGVSQSPSNKVTEKGKDVELRCDPISGHTALYWYRQSLGQGLEFLIYFQGNSAPDKSGLPSDRFSAERTGGSVSTLTIQRTQQEDSAVYLCASSLVAGANYGYTFGSGTRLTVV.

The chain couples TRBV25-1 to TRBJ1-2; possibly TRBD1 for D (6 bases). CDR1 is MGHDK, CDR2 SYGVNS, per germline. The CDR3 covers 16 residues. V lost 7 bases, J lost 4 bases, and 22 bases lay in between. As DNA, the CDR3 is TGTGCCAGCACAGACTCCAGGGGCGCGGAGGGCTATGGCTACACCTTC. This codes for CASTDSRGAEGYGYTF.